This record looks at one TCR beta chain sequence and its context. Its antigen is as yet unknown. The data were taken from a study of shared clonotypes between healthy human individuals. Splitting the CD4+ cells yielded a CD45RA+ naive subset and a CD45RA-negative memory subset. Libraries were prepared by immunoSEQ multiplex PCR; TCRdb keeps only in-frame clonotypes and omits some of them. The data show 1.6 million or so clones, with about 98.5% seen just once and 0.3% to 0.45% held by the top ten. Study-level results: In contrast to clonotypes shared by all four donors, non-shared clonotypes had lower generation probabilities.

V lost 3 bases, J lost 6 bases, and 15 bases stayed unmatched. Germline V lookup: CDR1 SGHNT, CDR2 YYREEE (reference sequence). The CDR3 has 17 amino acids. The sequence derives from a young man in good health. The V and J genes are TRBV5-4 and TRBJ2-3, with 8 positions matching TRBD2. Sequencing input: naive CD4+ T cells sorted from blood. Subset noted: CD45RA+ positively selected. Here the CDR3 reads CASSSGIGAGVGDTQYF. The DNA for the CDR3 is TGTGCCAGCAGCTCCGGTATCGGAGCGGGAGTAGGGGATACGCAGTATTTT.